This entry is about one T cell receptor (beta chain). These data come from a study of blood T cell repertoires in COVID-19. The V gene's germline CDR1 is LGHDT and CDR2 YNNKEL (reference sequence). The length of the CDR3 is 15 residues. Unmatched junction bases numbered 5, after V lost 6 bases and J lost 0 bases. Data came from immunoSEQ multiplex PCR; TCRdb stores just in-frame clones and leaves some out. The top ten clones hold 4% to 5.5% of a sample with some 50,000 clones, roughly 80% of them seen once. V is TRBV3-1 (or the pseudogene TRBV3-2) and J is TRBJ2-1; 7 bases map to TRBD2. Material: peripheral blood. This sequence originates from a man aged 50-59 years with active COVID-19. CDR3 DNA sequence: TGTGCCAGCAGATCCGGGGGGAGCTCCTACAATGAGCAGTTCTTC. Protein: CASRSGGSSYNEQFF.